This T cell receptor beta chain was sequenced in a study of T cell responses to AZD1222 COVID-19 vaccine. Whole-study findings and limits: Donor demographics were predominantly white British with a female majority; clonal diversity may be underestimated. CD4 TCRs associated with vaccination spanned spike, dominating at 160-218 and 743-854.

Germline CDR1 and CDR2: SGHTA and FQGNSA. The CDR3 extends over 15 amino acids. The V end lost 2 bases, the J end lost 5 bases, and 15 bases lay between the germline ends. In the case of this clone: The antigen is not known.

Assay used: immunoSEQ multiplex PCR; TCRdb lists only in-frame clones, some missing. The sample includes some 97,000 clones, around nine tenths of them seen just once. The TCR sequence derives from an adult in good health. J is TRBJ2-5 and V is TRBV7-2; D call uncertain. The input for sequencing was peripheral blood, taken on day 0 of AZD1222 vaccination. CDR3 protein: CASSLNWLVRETQYF. CDR3 DNA sequence: TGTGCCAGCAGCTTAAATTGGTTGGTCCGGGAGACCCAGTACTTC.